These 16 T cell receptor beta chains were all obtained from the same sample, sequenced in a study of T-cell memory formation after mild COVID-19. TCRdb recomputed calls from the 5' RACE reads with MiXCR, one row per CDR3 protein. Here the sample spans fewer than 650,000 distinct CDR3 sequences, about 20% being singletons. The material sequenced was PBMCs or a T cell subset sorted from them (not recorded which). The source is an adult woman who had mild COVID-19 (a few samples of this study predate the infection). Cell type and time point are not known.

This clonotype came up a few times. The genes are TRBV6-6 and TRBJ1-2; unclear D gene. CDR1 and CDR2 from the germline V gene are MNHNY and SVGAGI (reference sequence). The CDR3 spans 13 residues. V was trimmed by 7 bases and J by 3 bases, leaving 12 bases between them. DNA of the CDR3: TGTGCCAGCACCACCGTCGGGGACTATGGCTACACCTTC. Protein product: CASTTVGDYGYTF.

This clonotype has a handful of counts. This sequence joins TRBV20-1 and TRBJ1-1; TRBD1 agrees at 8 bases. The CDR3 is 11 amino acids. CDR1 and CDR2 (germline): DFQATT, SNEGSKA (reference sequence). J was trimmed by 9 bases and V by 5 bases; bases with no gene match: 5. CDR3 DNA: TGCAGTGCTCTACAGGGGGTTAAAGCTTTCTTT. Translating it yields CSALQGVKAFF.

This clonotype has a handful of counts. The chain employs TRBV7-9 and TRBJ2-6, with a weak D call TRBD2 (6 bases). Between the trimmed V and J ends, which lost 5 bases and 4 bases, there was a span of 18 bases. The germline V gene has CDR1 SEHNR and CDR2 FQNEAQ (reference sequence). The CDR3 spans 17 residues. CDR3 sequence (DNA): TGTGCCAGCAGCCCCCGACCCGGGGGTACGGGGGCCAACGTCCTGACTTTC. Translated, it gives CASSPRPGGTGANVLTF.

V usage is TRBV5-1 and J usage is TRBJ2-5; the match to TRBD1 covers 8 bases. Germline CDR1 is SGHRS and CDR2 is YFSETQ. The trim removed 4 bases at V and 4 bases at J, leaving 6 bases unmatched. The CDR3 consists of 14 residues. Here the CDR3 reads CASSPRQGPETQYF. In DNA form, the CDR3 reads TGCGCCAGCAGCCCTCGACAGGGGCCAGAGACCCAGTACTTC.

The V call is TRBV4-1, the J call TRBJ2-7; D is undetermined. Germline CDR1 is MGHRA and CDR2 is YSYEKL. Trimming took 1 base from V and 3 from J, leaving 10 bases between them. The CDR3 is 14 residues long. CDR3 nucleotides: TGCGCCAGCAGCCAAGTGGGATGGAGCTACGAGCAGTACTTC. It yields the protein CASSQVGWSYEQYF.

Only a few counts were recorded for this clonotype. The chain links TRBV19 to TRBJ2-1, with TRBD2 identical over 11 bases. The V gene's germline CDR1 is LNHDA and CDR2 SQIVND (reference sequence). Trimming at V came to 9 bases and at J to 12 bases, leaving 7 bases not matched to a gene. CDR3 length: 12 residues. CDR3 sequence reads: CASELAGGGQFF. For the CDR3, the DNA is TGTGCCAGCGAGCTAGCGGGGGGTGGGCAGTTCTTC.

The genes are TRBV2 and TRBJ1-5; D gene unclear. The germline V and J ends were trimmed by 2 bases and 4 bases, with 12 bases remaining between them. CDR1 and CDR2 (germline): SNHLY, FYNNEI. This CDR3 is built from 15 residues. CDR3 loop: CASSESLGRNQPQHF. The CDR3 DNA sequence: TGTGCCAGCAGTGAAAGTCTAGGTCGGAATCAGCCCCAGCATTTT.

The rearrangement uses TRBV20-1 and TRBJ2-5; 7 bases align to TRBD1. CDR1 is DFQATT, CDR2 SNEGSKA, per germline (reference sequence). The junction had 11 bases not matched to a gene; V was cut back by 5 bases and J by 2 bases. The CDR3 runs to 15 residues. The CDR3 nucleotides are TGCAGTGCTTCCCGACAGGGTAACCGTCAAGAGACCCAGTACTTC. This sequence encodes CSASRQGNRQETQYF.

This clonotype has just a few counts. The rearrangement links TRBV30 to TRBJ2-7, with 7 positions matching TRBD2. The junction had 9 bases not matched to a gene; V was cut back by 2 bases and J by 5 bases. The germline V gene encodes CDR1 GTSNPN and CDR2 SVGIG (reference sequence). The CDR3 is 14 amino acids. In DNA, the CDR3 is TGTGCCTGGAGTATCGGTGGTGGGGGGGACGAGCAGTACTTC. It encodes CAWSIGGGGDEQYF.

The table lists this clonotype with a few counts. With a much larger clone just one base away, this may be a read error. The chain uses TRBV7-3 and TRBJ2-5; 8 nucleotides match TRBD1. CDR3 size: 13 residues. In germline, CDR1 is SGHTA, CDR2 FQGTGA. The J segment lost 5 bases and the V segment lost 5 bases, leaving 4 bases of the junction unmatched. As DNA, the CDR3 is TGTGCCAGCAGCCAGGACAGGGATGAGACCCAGTACTTC. Translated: CASSQDRDETQYF. The variable domain in full, completed from reference TRBV7-3 and TRBJ2-5, reads GAGVSQTPSNKVTEKGKYVELRCDPISGHTALYWYRQSLGQGPEFLIYFQGTGAADDSGLPNDRFFAVRPEGSVSTLKIQRTERGDSAVYLCASSQDRDETQYFGPGTRLLVL.

This clonotype was observed a handful of times. The genes are TRBV4-1 and TRBJ2-1, with 7 bases identical to TRBD2. V lost 3 bases to trimming and J lost 0 bases; unmatched junction nucleotides: 2. The length of the CDR3 is 15 residues. Per the germline V gene, CDR1 is MGHRA and CDR2 is YSYEKL. DNA for the CDR3: TGCGCCAGCAGCCATGGGGGGGTCTCCTACAATGAGCAGTTCTTC. Protein product: CASSHGGVSYNEQFF.

The chain combines TRBV27 with TRBJ1-1; D unresolved. The CDR3 runs to 13 residues. V gave up 1 base and J gave up 5 bases, with 8 bases separating them. Per germline, CDR1 MNHEY and CDR2 SMNVEV (reference sequence). The CDR3 DNA sequence: TGTGCCAGCAGTTTATTGGGGTTTACTGAAGCTTTCTTT. Translated, it gives CASSLLGFTEAFF.

The chain couples TRBV12-3 or TRBV12-4 to TRBJ2-7; D is uncertain. The V end was cut by 3 bases, the J end by 3 bases, with 12 bases between. The CDR3 consists of 14 residues. The CDR3 region has the DNA TGTGCCAGCAGTTTGGTGGAGCGATTCTACGAGCAGTACTTC. It codes for CASSLVERFYEQYF.

The chain links TRBV6-5 to TRBJ2-1; 9 bases match TRBD2. This CDR3 has 15 residues. V lost 6 bases to trimming and J lost 10 bases; unmatched junction nucleotides: 13. Germline V gene data show CDR1 as MNHEY and CDR2 as SVGAGI. The chain's CDR3 is CASREVAGGLVEQFF. CDR3 nucleotides: TGTGCCAGCAGAGAGGTGGCGGGAGGGCTCGTCGAGCAGTTCTTC.

This clonotype has just a few counts. This chain links TRBV11-3 with TRBJ2-3, with 7 positions matching TRBD1. Germline CDR1 is SGHNT and CDR2 is YENEEA. This CDR3 region has 14 residues. The V segment lost 6 bases and the J segment 2 bases; nucleotides outside the gene matches: 5. CDR3 region: CASSTTGTTDTQYF. The CDR3 bases are TGTGCCAGCAGTACGACAGGGACCACAGATACGCAGTATTTT.

The V call is TRBV30, the J call TRBJ2-3; perhaps D is TRBD1 or TRBD2 (5 bases each). Germline V gene lookup returns CDR1 GTSNPN and CDR2 SVGIG (reference sequence). V lost 1 base and J 11 bases, leaving 13 bases between the germline ends. The length of the CDR3 is 12 residues. CDR3 in amino acids: CAWSGLAGKQYF. CDR3 nucleotides: TGTGCCTGGAGTGGTCTAGCAGGGAAGCAGTATTTT.